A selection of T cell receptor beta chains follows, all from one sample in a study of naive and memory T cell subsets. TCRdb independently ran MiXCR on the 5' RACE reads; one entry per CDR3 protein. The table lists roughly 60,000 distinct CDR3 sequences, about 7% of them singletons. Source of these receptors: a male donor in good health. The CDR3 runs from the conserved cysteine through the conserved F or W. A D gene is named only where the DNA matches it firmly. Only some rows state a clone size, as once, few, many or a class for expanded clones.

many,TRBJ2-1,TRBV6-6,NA,TGTGCCAGCAGTTCCGGGATACTGAAACTCAATGAGCAGTTCTTC,CASSSGILKLNEQFF
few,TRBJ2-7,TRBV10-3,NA,TGTGCCATCAGTGAGGGGGGCGGCTCCTACGAGCAGTACTTC,CAISEGGGSYEQYF
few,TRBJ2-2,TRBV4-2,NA,TGTGCCAGCAGCCAAGAATCCGGGGAGCTGTTTTTT,CASSQESGELFF
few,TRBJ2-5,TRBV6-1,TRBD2,TGTGCCAGCAGTGAAAGCCCACTAGCGCTTCAAGAGACCCAGTACTTC,CASSESPLALQETQYF
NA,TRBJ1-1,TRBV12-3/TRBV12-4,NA,TGTGCCAGCAGTTTGGAGGGGATGCGAACTGAAGCTTTCTTT,CASSLEGMRTEAFF
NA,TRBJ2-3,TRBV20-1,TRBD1,TGCAGTGCCTCCGACAGGGGGCGAGATACGCAGTATTTT,CSASDRGRDTQYF
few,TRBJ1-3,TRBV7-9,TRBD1,TGTGCCAGCAGCGGAGACAGGGGTGGCTCTGGAAACACCATATATTTT,CASSGDRGGSGNTIYF
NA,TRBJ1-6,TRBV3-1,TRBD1,TGTGCCAGCAGCCAAGCAGGGGGGAATAATTCACCCCTCCACTTT,CASSQAGGNNSPLHF
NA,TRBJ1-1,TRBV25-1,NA,TGTGCCAGCAGTGAGTCAACTGAAGCTTTCTTT,CASSESTEAFF
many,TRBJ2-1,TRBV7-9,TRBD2,TGTGCCAGCAGTCAGAAACTAGCGGGAGCGTTAAATGAGCAGTTCTTC,CASSQKLAGALNEQFF
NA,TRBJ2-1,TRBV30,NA,TGTGCCTCCTCACTCGGCGTTGAGCAGTTCTTC,CASSLGVEQFF
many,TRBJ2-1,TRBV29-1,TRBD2,TGCAGCGTTAAACGTGTGACATCTAGCGGGAGGGCCAAAAGGAATGAGCAGTTCTTC,CSVKRVTSSGRAKRNEQFF
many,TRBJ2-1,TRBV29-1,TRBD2,TGCAGCGTTGATCACGGGAGGACCGGGGGGGGGAATGAGCAGTTCTTC,CSVDHGRTGGGNEQFF
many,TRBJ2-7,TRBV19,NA,TGTGCCAGTAATACGGGGGTAAGCTACGAGCAGTACTTC,CASNTGVSYEQYF
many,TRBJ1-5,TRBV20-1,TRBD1,TGCAGTGCTAGAGACAGGGGGAGTTGGAGCAATCAGCCCCAGCATTTT,CSARDRGSWSNQPQHF
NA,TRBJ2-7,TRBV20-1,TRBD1,TGCAGTGCTAGACCCTTGGACAGGGACGCCCAGGTGCAGTACTTC,CSARPLDRDAQVQYF
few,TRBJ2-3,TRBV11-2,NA,TGTGCCAGCAGCTTCAACGGAGATACGCAGTATTTT,CASSFNGDTQYF
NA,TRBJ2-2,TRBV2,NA,TGTGCCAGCAAGTCCAGCGGTTCGAACACCGGGGAGCTGTTTTTT,CASKSSGSNTGELFF
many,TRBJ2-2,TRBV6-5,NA,TGTGCCAGCACCTCGCTGGGGGGTTCGAGCACCGGGGAGCTGTTTTTT,CASTSLGGSSTGELFF
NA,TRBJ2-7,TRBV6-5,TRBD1,TGTGCCAGCAGCCGGGACAGGGATCCGTACGAGCAGTACTTC,CASSRDRDPYEQYF
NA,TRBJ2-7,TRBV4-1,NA,TGCGCCAGCAGCCAAGAGAAGACGACTCTCTCAACCCCCTACGAGCAGTACTTC,CASSQEKTTLSTPYEQYF
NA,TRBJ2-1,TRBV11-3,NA,TGTGCCAGCAGCTTAGAGGGGTACAGCGGGTCTAAGCAGTTCTTC,CASSLEGYSGSKQFF
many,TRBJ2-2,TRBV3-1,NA,TGTGCCAGCAGCCAATTAATAAACACCGGGGAGCTGTTTTTT,CASSQLINTGELFF
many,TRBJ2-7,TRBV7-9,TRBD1,TGTGCCAGCAGCAGGGGACAGGGCCCCGACGCCTACGAGCAGTACTTC,CASSRGQGPDAYEQYF
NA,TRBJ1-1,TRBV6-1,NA,TGTGCCAGCAGTGGACCGGGACAAGTCGATGCTTTCTTT,CASSGPGQVDAFF
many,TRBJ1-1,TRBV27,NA,TGTGCCACCCGCCCCAGACAAGCTTTCTTT,CATRPRQAFF
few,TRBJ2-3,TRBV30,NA,TGTGCCTGGAACCGGGACTTCACAGATACGCAGTATTTT,CAWNRDFTDTQYF